The entry below gives a single T cell receptor beta chain sequence along with its context. Amplification started from genomic DNA. Amplification of the beta chain CDR3 used 30 forward and 13 reverse multiplex primers. MiXCR was run by TCRdb on the multiplex PCR reads, yielding one entry per CDR3 protein. This table has 250,000 or so distinct CDR3 sequences, around 47% appearing once. The data were taken from a study of type 1 and type 2 diabetes patients. Peripheral blood, around 10 milliliters per participant, was collected. The CDR3 has 13 residues. Germline V CDR1 and CDR2: LNHNV, YYDKDF (reference sequence). V was clipped by 3 bases and J by 1 base, with 7 bases between them.

The source of this sequence is a man aged 18 to 29 with type 2 diabetes. The sample was peripheral blood mononuclear cells (PBMCs). The chain carries TRBV15 and TRBJ2-7, with D unclear. DNA of the CDR3: TGTGCCACCAGCAGTGTTAGGTCCTACGAGCAGTACTTC. It encodes CATSSVRSYEQYF.